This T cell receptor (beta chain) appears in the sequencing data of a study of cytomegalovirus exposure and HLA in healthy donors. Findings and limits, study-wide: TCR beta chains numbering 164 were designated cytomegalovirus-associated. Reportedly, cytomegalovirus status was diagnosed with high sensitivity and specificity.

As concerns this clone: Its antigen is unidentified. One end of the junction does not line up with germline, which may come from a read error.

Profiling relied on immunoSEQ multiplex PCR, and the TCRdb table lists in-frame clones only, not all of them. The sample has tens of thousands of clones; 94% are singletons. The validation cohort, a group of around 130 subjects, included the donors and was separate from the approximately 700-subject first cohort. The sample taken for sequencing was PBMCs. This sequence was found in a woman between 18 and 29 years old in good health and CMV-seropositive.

The CDR3 loop reads CASSETGPFGEPFF. The CDR3 DNA reads as TGTGCCAGCAGTGAAACAGGGCCGTTTGGTGAACCTTTCTTT. V and J are TRBV25-1 and TRBJ1-1; TRBD1 is a possible D gene (6 bases). Germline CDR1 reads MGHDK; CDR2 reads SYGVNS. The CDR3 is 14 amino acids.